This T cell receptor (beta chain) was recovered during a study of blood T cell repertoires in COVID-19. The wider study: Sources were T cells, B-cell-depleted T cells, or PBMCs; the material itself was cDNA or gDNA.

V lost 6 bases and J 8 bases, leaving 20 bases between the germline ends. The CDR3 is 14 amino acids. CDR1 is SGHRS, CDR2 YFSETQ, per germline. Original handling: Quantification of nucleated cells was approximated via reference gene primer amplification. This table comes from immunoSEQ multiplex PCR, and its TCRdb copy is limited to in-frame clones, with some not included. That table gives V, J and clone size, and the DNA gave D and trimming. Of under 500,000 clones in the sample, approximately 92% were seen once. Clinical history reported by participants formed the basis on which cohorts were assigned.

Sequences were obtained from PBMCs or T cells enriched from blood (not recorded which). The sequence derives from a man in his thirties or forties who had recovered from COVID-19. This sequence joins TRBV5-1 and TRBJ1-2, with D hard to call. The DNA for the CDR3 is TGCGCCAGCAAAAGCGGCAGGCGGTGGGAGGGCTACACCTTC. This codes for CASKSGRRWEGYTF.